Reported below is one T cell receptor (beta chain). No antigen is known for it. It was with 60 Vbeta and 13 Jbeta primers that the PCR ran. TCRdb keeps only in-frame clones here, not all; method: immunoSEQ multiplex PCR. This sample has some 100,000 clones, with 75% found just once. This entry comes from a study of cytomegalovirus exposure and HLA in healthy donors. Findings and limits, study-wide: The likely origin of a cluster of highly shared sequence variants was a sequencing artifact. In vitro testing confirmed a few CMV-associated chains as specific for CMV antigens.

V lost 0 bases to trimming and J lost 7 bases; unmatched junction nucleotides: 11. This CDR3 comprises 17 residues. Germline V CDR1 and CDR2: MGHRA, YSYEKL. This clonotype was sampled from a man between 45 and 60 years old in good health and CMV-seronegative. The sequenced material came from PBMCs. The chain combines TRBV4-1 with TRBJ1-5; 8 bases fit TRBD1. The CDR3 coding sequence is TGCGCCAGCAGCCAAGATCGGTTGGGACAGGAAGGCCAGCCCCAGCATTTT. Protein sequence: CASSQDRLGQEGQPQHF.